The clone carrying this T cell receptor (beta chain) occurred a few times. Its antigen is unidentified. cDNA synthesis used the whole RNA isolate, giving expressed TCRB sequences. Some clones are missing from TCRdb's copy, which holds only in-frame ones; the method was immunoSEQ multiplex PCR. The repertoire holds fewer than 900,000 clones, 15% to 20% seen once, with 0.02% to 0.025% in the top ten. V dropped 3 bases and J dropped 7 bases, with 14 bases sitting between them. There are 13 residues in the CDR3. The V gene's germline CDR1 is SGHNT and CDR2 YYREEE (reference sequence). The data are from a study of beta chain features in type 1 diabetes. The study, taken as a whole, reports: TCRB CDR3s from Type 1 diabetes patients were moderately but significantly shorter in all four CD4+ subsets.

Sequenced sample: naive CD4+ T cells from blood. The TCR sequence derives from a woman younger than 30 in good health. The chain has TRBV5-4 and TRBJ2-7; D possibly corresponds to TRBD1 (6 bases). The CDR3 spells CASSSGQLGEQYF. As DNA, the CDR3 is TGTGCCAGCAGCTCAGGACAGCTCGGGGAGCAGTACTTC.